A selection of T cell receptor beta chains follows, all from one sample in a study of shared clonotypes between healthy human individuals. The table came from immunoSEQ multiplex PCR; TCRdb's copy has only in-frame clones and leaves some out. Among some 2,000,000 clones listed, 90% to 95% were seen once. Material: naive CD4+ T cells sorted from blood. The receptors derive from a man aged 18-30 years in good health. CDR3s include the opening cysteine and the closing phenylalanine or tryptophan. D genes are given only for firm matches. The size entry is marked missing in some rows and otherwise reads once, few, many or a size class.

TGCAGCGTTGTCGGGTTTGGCGGGTCCGATGGCTACACCTTC,CSVVGFGGSDGYTF,14,TRBV29-1,-,-,TRBJ1-2
TGCGCCAGCAGCCAAGATGTAGGGGGAAATTCACCCCTCCACTTT,CASSQDVGGNSPLHF,15,TRBV4-1,once,-,TRBJ1-6
TGTGCCAGCAGCTTCAACCACCCAAGGGCCAACGTCCTGACTTTC,CASSFNHPRANVLTF,15,TRBV7-9,-,-,TRBJ2-6
TGTGCCAGCAGCTTAGCCGAACAGGGACTGGGAAACACCATATATTTT,CASSLAEQGLGNTIYF,16,TRBV7-2,-,-,TRBJ1-3
TGCGCCAGCAAAACCGATGAGGGACTATCATCTTTCAATGAGCAGTTCTTC,CASKTDEGLSSFNEQFF,17,TRBV10-2,once,TRBD2,TRBJ2-1
TGTGCTAGCAGCCCCGGACTAGCGCAAGAGACCCAGTACTTC,CASSPGLAQETQYF,14,TRBV7-7,-,TRBD2,TRBJ2-5
TGCACCAGCAGCCAAGTACCGCACGAGGGGCCTACCGAAAAACTGTTTTTT,CTSSQVPHEGPTEKLFF,17,TRBV1,-,-,TRBJ1-4
TGTGCCAGCTCACCTACAGGGAGCACAGATACGCAGTATTTT,CASSPTGSTDTQYF,14,TRBV18,-,-,TRBJ2-3
TGTGCCAGTAGTCCAGGACTAGCGGGGGGGTTTAGCACAGATACGCAGTATTTT,CASSPGLAGGFSTDTQYF,18,TRBV19,-,TRBD2,TRBJ2-3
TGTGCCAGCAGTCTCGGGGGGGCCGGCACAGATACGCAGTATTTT,CASSLGGAGTDTQYF,15,TRBV2,-,TRBD2,TRBJ2-3
TGTGCCGTTGGAGCCGGCCAGGATACGCAGTATTTT,CAVGAGQDTQYF,12,TRBV30,-,-,TRBJ2-3
TGTGCCAGCAGTTACTCGGGGAACCAAGAGACCCAGTACTTC,CASSYSGNQETQYF,14,TRBV6-6,-,-,TRBJ2-5
TGTGCCAGCAGGGGGACTAGCGGCACCTACGAGCAGTACTTC,CASRGTSGTYEQYF,14,TRBV6-6,-,TRBD2,TRBJ2-7
TGTGCCATCAGTGTAGCGGGAGGGCAGGTCGAGCAGTACTTC,CAISVAGGQVEQYF,14,TRBV10-3,-,TRBD2,TRBJ2-7
TGTGCCAGCTCACCCGTCCGGGAGACCCAGTACTTC,CASSPVRETQYF,12,TRBV18,-,-,TRBJ2-5
TGCGCCAGCAGTTACCCCGGGGGGGAGACCCAGTACTTC,CASSYPGGETQYF,13,TRBV5-1,-,TRBD2,TRBJ2-5
TGTGCCATCAGTGATTCAGGGGAAGGATCACCCCTCCACTTT,CAISDSGEGSPLHF,14,TRBV10-3,-,-,TRBJ1-6
TGCGCCAGCAGCTTATACCGGGACAGGGGTCTTGGCTACACCTTC,CASSLYRDRGLGYTF,15,TRBV5-1,-,TRBD1,TRBJ1-2
TGTGCCAGCAGTGCCCTAGCGGGGCGGGAAGAGACCCAGTACTTC,CASSALAGREETQYF,15,TRBV2,once,TRBD2,TRBJ2-5
TGTGCCAGCAGTGCTCGACAGGGAAGGAAGGGAGAGACCCAGTACTTC,CASSARQGRKGETQYF,16,TRBV2,-,TRBD1,TRBJ2-5
TGTGCCAGCAGTTACATTTGGGTATCCTACGAGCAGTACTTC,CASSYIWVSYEQYF,14,TRBV6-8,-,-,TRBJ2-7
TGTGCCAGCAGTGAAGAAAAGGGATCCTACGAGCAGTACTTC,CASSEEKGSYEQYF,14,TRBV2,-,-,TRBJ2-7